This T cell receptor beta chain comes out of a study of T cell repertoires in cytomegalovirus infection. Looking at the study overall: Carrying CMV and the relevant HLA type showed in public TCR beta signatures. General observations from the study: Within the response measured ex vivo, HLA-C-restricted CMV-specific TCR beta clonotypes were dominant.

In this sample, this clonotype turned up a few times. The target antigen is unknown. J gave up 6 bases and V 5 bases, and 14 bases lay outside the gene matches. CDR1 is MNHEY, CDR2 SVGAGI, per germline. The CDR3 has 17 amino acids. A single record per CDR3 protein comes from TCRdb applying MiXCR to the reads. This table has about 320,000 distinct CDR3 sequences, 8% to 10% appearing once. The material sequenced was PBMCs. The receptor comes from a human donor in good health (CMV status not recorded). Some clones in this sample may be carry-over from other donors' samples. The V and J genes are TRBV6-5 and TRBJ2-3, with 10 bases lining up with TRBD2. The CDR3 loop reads CASSARLAGAPSDTQYF. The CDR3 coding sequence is TGTGCCAGCAGTGCCCGTCTAGCGGGAGCCCCTTCGGATACGCAGTATTTT.